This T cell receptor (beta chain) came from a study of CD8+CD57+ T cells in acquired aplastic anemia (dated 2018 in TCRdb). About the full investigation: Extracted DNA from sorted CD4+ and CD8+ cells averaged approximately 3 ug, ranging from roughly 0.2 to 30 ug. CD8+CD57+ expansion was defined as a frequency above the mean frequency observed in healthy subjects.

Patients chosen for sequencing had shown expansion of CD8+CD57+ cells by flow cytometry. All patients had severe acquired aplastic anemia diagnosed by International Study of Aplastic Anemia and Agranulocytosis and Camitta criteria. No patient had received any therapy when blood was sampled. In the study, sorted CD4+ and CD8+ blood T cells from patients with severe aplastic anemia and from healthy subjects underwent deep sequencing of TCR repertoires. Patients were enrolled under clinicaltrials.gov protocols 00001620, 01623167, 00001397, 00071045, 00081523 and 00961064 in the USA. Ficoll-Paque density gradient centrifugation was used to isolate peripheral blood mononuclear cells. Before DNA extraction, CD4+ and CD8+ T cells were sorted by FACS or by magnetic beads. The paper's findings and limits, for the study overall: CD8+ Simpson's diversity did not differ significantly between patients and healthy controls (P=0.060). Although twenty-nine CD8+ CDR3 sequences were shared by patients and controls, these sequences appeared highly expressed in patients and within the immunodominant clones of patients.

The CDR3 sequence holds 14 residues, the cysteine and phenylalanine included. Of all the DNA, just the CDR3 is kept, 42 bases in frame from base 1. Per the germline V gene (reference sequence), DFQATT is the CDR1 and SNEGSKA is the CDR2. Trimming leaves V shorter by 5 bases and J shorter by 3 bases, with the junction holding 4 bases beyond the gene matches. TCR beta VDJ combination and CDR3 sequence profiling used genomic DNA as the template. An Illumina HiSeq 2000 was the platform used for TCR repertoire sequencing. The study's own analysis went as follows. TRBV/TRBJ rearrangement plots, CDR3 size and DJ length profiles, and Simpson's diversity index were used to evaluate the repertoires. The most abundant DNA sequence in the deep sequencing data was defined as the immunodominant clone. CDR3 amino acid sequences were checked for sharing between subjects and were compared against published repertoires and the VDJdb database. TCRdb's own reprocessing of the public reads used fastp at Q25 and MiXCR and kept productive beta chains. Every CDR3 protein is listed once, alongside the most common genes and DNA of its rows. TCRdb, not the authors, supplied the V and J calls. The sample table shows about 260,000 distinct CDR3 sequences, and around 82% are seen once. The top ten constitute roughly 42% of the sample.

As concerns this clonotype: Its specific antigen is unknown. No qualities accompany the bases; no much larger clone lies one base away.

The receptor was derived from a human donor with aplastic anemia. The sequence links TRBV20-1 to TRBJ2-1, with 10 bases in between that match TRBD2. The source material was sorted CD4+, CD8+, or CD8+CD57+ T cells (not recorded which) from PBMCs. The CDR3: CSAHTSGDYNEQFF. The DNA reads TGCAGTGCTCATACTAGCGGGGACTACAATGAGCAGTTCTTC.